A few counts support the clone carrying this TCR beta chain. The target antigen is unknown. Between the trimmed V and J ends, which lost 3 bases and 0 bases, there was a span of 12 bases. This CDR3 is built from 15 residues. Germline CDR1 and CDR2: LNHNV and YYDKDF (reference sequence). The sample comes from a study of brain T cells in children with intractable seizures. Study results and limitations: Patients' HCMV serostatus was unknown; virus specificity rests on CDR3 similarity alone.

Produced via immunoSEQ multiplex PCR; TCRdb's table is partial and in-frame only. The sample lists hundreds of thousands of clones, 85% to 95% occurring once. Time point of the sample: blood from clinic visit 5 months post-surgery; TSC patient then seizure free. Sequencing was limited to surgery cases with top T cell transcript signatures in brain tissue. At least one anti-epileptic drug was given before surgery. This sample comprised peripheral blood, obtained approximately 5 months after surgery. The chain joins TRBV15 to TRBJ2-7, with D unresolved. This TCR came from a boy younger than two with tuberous sclerosis and intractable seizures. The CDR3 loop is CATSRTIMSSYEQYF. CDR3 nucleotide sequence: TGTGCCACCAGCAGGACCATAATGTCCTCCTACGAGCAGTACTTC.